These 9 T cell receptor beta chains originate from one sample sequenced in a study of cytomegalovirus exposure and HLA in healthy donors (dated by TCRdb to about 2017). The library came from the immunoSEQ multiplex PCR assay. For the multiplex PCR, a mixture combining 60 forward primers for TCR Vbeta segments and 13 reverse primers for TCR Jbeta segments was used. The immuneACCESS repertoire file appears here via TCRdb, limited to in-frame rearrangements. These files lack a portion of the clones; in checked studies, under half of the deficit traces to unresolved V genes, and the cause of the others is not known. The sample table records 85,000 to 130,000 clones; approximately 76% of these occur just once. Of the sample, about 5.4% is held by the ten largest clones. The sequenced material came from PBMCs. The receptors stem from a woman younger than 30 in good health and CMV-seropositive.

The chain joins TRBV5-1 to TRBJ2-2, with 7 nucleotides matching TRBD2. The trim removed 0 bases at V and 3 bases at J, leaving 5 bases unmatched. There are 16 residues in the CDR3. Germline CDR1 reads SGHRS; CDR2 reads YFSETQ. CDR3 sequence reads: CASSLAPSGDTGELFF. In DNA form, the CDR3 reads TGCGCCAGCAGCTTGGCCCCCAGCGGGGACACCGGGGAGCTGTTTTTT.

In this sample, this clone turned up once. This chain connects TRBV11-2 to TRBJ2-7; 10 bases agree with TRBD1. Germline CDR1 is SGHAT and CDR2 is FQNNGV. V shed 6 bases and J 4 bases; nucleotides not matched to a gene: 3. CDR3 length: 13 residues. The CDR3 sequence: CASRRQGAYEQYF. CDR3 bases: TGTGCCAGCAGGCGACAGGGGGCATACGAGCAGTACTTC.

V gene TRBV28 combines with J gene TRBJ1-6; D uncertain. The V and J ends lost 1 base and 5 bases respectively, with 9 bases between them. Germline V gene sequence: CDR1 MDHEN, CDR2 SYDVKM. The CDR3 totals 15 residues. Here the CDR3 reads CASSLLEGNNSPLHF. The CDR3 coding sequence is TGTGCCAGCAGTTTATTGGAGGGTAATAATTCACCCCTCCACTTT.

This clone has a single count. The chain combines TRBV29-1 with TRBJ1-5, with TRBD1 identical over 8 bases. Trimming took 4 bases from V and 11 from J; bases not matched to a gene: 7. Germline lookup yields CDR1 SQVTM and CDR2 ANQGSEA. The CDR3 totals 12 residues. CDR3 sequence reads: CSVAGTGSAQHF. CDR3 bases: TGCAGCGTTGCTGGGACAGGTTCGGCCCAGCATTTT.

This clone was recorded only once. The chain is built from TRBV29-1 and TRBJ2-5; no clear D. The CDR3 consists of 13 residues. Germline assignment: CDR1 SQVTM and CDR2 ANQGSEA. The V and J ends lost 7 bases and 5 bases respectively, with 17 bases between them. The chain's CDR3 is CSARGWIPETQYF. CDR3 DNA: TGCAGCGCACGAGGTTGGATCCCGGAGACCCAGTACTTC.

This sequence joins TRBV7-9 and TRBJ1-5; no clear D gene. CDR1 SEHNR and CDR2 FQNEAQ come from the germline V gene (reference sequence). The CDR3 sequence is 12 residues long. Between the trimmed V and J ends, which lost 5 bases and 6 bases, there was a span of 8 bases. CDR3: CASSQGGQPQHF. The CDR3, as DNA: TGTGCCAGCAGCCAAGGAGGTCAGCCCCAGCATTTT.

This chain links TRBV30 with TRBJ1-4, with D possibly being TRBD1 (6 bases). CDR3 length: 14 residues. Between the trimmed V and J ends, which lost 0 bases and 8 bases, there was a span of 13 bases. Germline V gene data show CDR1 as GTSNPN and CDR2 as SVGIG (reference sequence). CDR3 region: CAWSVSGAGEKLFF. For the CDR3, the DNA is TGTGCCTGGAGTGTTTCAGGGGCCGGCGAAAAACTGTTTTTT.

V usage is TRBV30 and J usage is TRBJ1-5; 9 nucleotides agree with TRBD1. Trimming at V came to 2 bases and at J to 4 bases, leaving 12 bases not matched to a gene. Germline V lookup: CDR1 GTSNPN, CDR2 SVGIG (reference sequence). This CDR3 has 17 amino acids. The CDR3 nucleotides read TGTGCCTGGAGTTCCTACCCACAGGGGGCATCGAATCAGCCCCAGCATTTT. Residues: CAWSSYPQGASNQPQHF. Full variable domain (rest looked up from reference TRBV30 and TRBJ1-5): SQTIHQWPATLVQPVGSPLSLECTVEGTSNPNLYWYRQAAGRGLQLLFYSVGIGQISSEVPQNLSASRPQDRQFILSSKKLLLSDSGFYLCAWSSYPQGASNQPQHFGDGTRLSIL.

The chain has TRBV28 and TRBJ1-1, with TRBD1 identical over 8 bases. V trimming: 3 bases; J trimming: 7 bases; junction bases outside the gene matches: 7. Germline V gene data show CDR1 as MDHEN and CDR2 as SYDVKM. The CDR3 has 14 residues. The CDR3 region has the DNA TGTGCCAGCAGTTTGACAGGGGCGAGGCGTGAAGCTTTCTTT. Translating gives CASSLTGARREAFF.